This T cell receptor (beta chain) was recorded in a study of blood T cell repertoires in COVID-19. The germline CDR1 and CDR2 sequences are GTSNPN and SVGIG (reference sequence). This CDR3 spans 13 amino acids. Deletions cut 4 bases from V and 4 bases from J, with 11 bases between. Original data processing: Reference gene primer amplification gave nucleated cell count estimates. Sequencing was performed with immunoSEQ multiplex PCR; in TCRdb, only in-frame clones are kept and a portion is missing. The V and J calls and clone size were taken over from that table, and D and trimming were inferred from the DNA. The sample includes 250,000 to 350,000 clones, under 90% of them seen just once. Before being deemed recovered, Cohort 3 donors had two negative PCRs, clearance, or symptom resolution.

Material: PBMCs or T cells enriched from blood (not recorded which). The receptor was derived from a woman aged 18-30 years who had recovered from COVID-19. The rearrangement joins TRBV30 to TRBJ1-5, with D possibly being TRBD1 (6 bases). For the CDR3, the DNA is TGTGCCTGGATGCCAGGGGCTAATCAGCCCCAGCATTTT. Translating gives CAWMPGANQPQHF.